This is a list of T cell receptor beta chains from one sample in a study of control samples from healthy donors and cancer patients. Measured with immunoSEQ multiplex PCR; TCRdb has only the in-frame clones, and not every one. There are about 47,000 clones in the sample; 80% occur only once, and around 10% lies in the top ten. Sequenced: blood. Source of these receptors: a man between 65 and 85 years old in good health. Both conserved end residues are part of each CDR3. A D gene is named only where the DNA matches it firmly. The size field is filled for only some rows; it gives once, few, many or a size class.

D gene	J gene	clone size	V gene	CDR3 length	CDR3 DNA	CDR3 protein
.	TRBJ2-3	.	TRBV11-3	15	TGTGCCAGCAGTACAGGGACATTTGAGGCAGATACGCAGTATTTT	CASSTGTFEADTQYF
.	TRBJ1-5	.	TRBV2	15	TGTGCCAGCAGGGGGCAGACAGGTAGCAATCAGCCCCAGCATTTT	CASRGQTGSNQPQHF
TRBD2	TRBJ2-1	.	TRBV28	16	TGTGCCAGCAGTTTCCCAGCGGGGGGCTCTGGGGATGAGCAGTTCTTC	CASSFPAGGSGDEQFF
.	TRBJ2-3	.	TRBV5-1	16	TGCGCCAGCAGCTTGAACCGGGGGCGGGGCACAGATACGCAGTATTTT	CASSLNRGRGTDTQYF
TRBD1	TRBJ2-2	.	TRBV19	14	TGTGCCAGTAGTGAGAACAGGGGGCTTGGGGAGCTGTTTTTT	CASSENRGLGELFF
.	TRBJ2-1	once	TRBV9	15	TGTGCCAGCAGCGTAGGACTGCAGGTTAACGGTGAGCAGTTCTTC	CASSVGLQVNGEQFF
TRBD2	TRBJ2-3	.	TRBV4-1	17	TGCGCCAGCAGCCAAGGGACTAGCGGGAGGAGCACAGATACGCAGTATTTT	CASSQGTSGRSTDTQYF
.	TRBJ2-5	.	TRBV29-1	14	TGCAGCGTTAGTCGGAGCCATTCAGGAGAGACCCAGTACTTC	CSVSRSHSGETQYF
TRBD2	TRBJ2-1	.	TRBV4-1	17	TGCGCCAGCAGCCAAGGATTAGCGGGACGCACCTACAATGAGCAGTTCTTC	CASSQGLAGRTYNEQFF
TRBD1	TRBJ2-7	few	TRBV7-2	14	TGTGCCAGCAGCTTAGGGACAGGGGCCTACGAGCAGTACTTC	CASSLGTGAYEQYF
TRBD2	TRBJ2-7	.	TRBV4-1	16	TGCGCCAGCAGCCTTTCTTGGACTAGCGGGAGCCTGGAGCAGTACTTC	CASSLSWTSGSLEQYF
.	TRBJ1-4	once	TRBV28	12	TGTGCCAGCAGTCAAAGACAGGAAAAACTGTTTTTT	CASSQRQEKLFF
.	TRBJ2-7	once	TRBV7-8	13	TGTGCCAGCAGCCCGAGCGGATACTACGAGCAGTACTTC	CASSPSGYYEQYF
.	TRBJ1-2	.	TRBV18	14	TGTGCCAGCTCACCCGCGGGTCGACAGCATGGCTACACCTTC	CASSPAGRQHGYTF
TRBD2	TRBJ2-5	.	TRBV5-4	17	TGTGCCAGCAGCTCCGGGACTAGCGAGTACCTCCAAGAGACCCAGTACTTC	CASSSGTSEYLQETQYF
TRBD1	TRBJ2-7	.	TRBV5-1	14	TGCGCCAGCAGCTTGGTGGGACAGGGCTACGAGCAGTACTTC	CASSLVGQGYEQYF
.	TRBJ2-3	.	TRBV5-1	15	TGCGCCAGCAGCTTCTTTGGCACGAGCACAGATACGCAGTATTTT	CASSFFGTSTDTQYF
.	TRBJ2-6	.	TRBV19	15	TGTGCCAGTAGTATAGGGGGGCGCGGGGCCAACGTCCTGACTTTC	CASSIGGRGANVLTF
.	TRBJ2-3	.	TRBV9	14	TGTGCCAGCAGCCCCATCAAGGACACAGATACGCAGTATTTT	CASSPIKDTDTQYF
.	TRBJ1-2	.	TRBV19	15	TGTGCCAGTGCGGGGTTAGGGCAGGCTAACTATGGCTACACCTTC	CASAGLGQANYGYTF
.	TRBJ1-5	.	TRBV7-2	15	TGTGCCAGCAGCTTAGCGTCGGGGTGGGATCAGCCCCAGCATTTT	CASSLASGWDQPQHF
.	TRBJ2-1	.	TRBV24-1	14	TGTGCCACCAGTAGGACAGCAACCTACAATGAGCAGTTCTTC	CATSRTATYNEQFF
.	TRBJ2-3	.	TRBV29-1	15	TGCAGCGTTGAGAGGGTAGTCGGAGGGACAGATACGCAGTATTTT	CSVERVVGGTDTQYF
TRBD2	TRBJ2-1	.	TRBV7-8	15	TGTGCCAGCAGCGGGACTAGCGGGGGCTTGAATGAGCAGTTCTTC	CASSGTSGGLNEQFF
.	TRBJ1-2	.	TRBV13	16	TGTGCCAGCAGCTTTGCGGCCGGAAACAGGATACATGGCTACACCTTC	CASSFAAGNRIHGYTF
TRBD2	TRBJ2-3	.	TRBV7-7	17	TGTGCCAGCAGCTTAGAACTAGCGGGTACCGCGGGGGATACGCAGTATTTT	CASSLELAGTAGDTQYF
.	TRBJ1-2	.	TRBV19	15	TGTGCCAGTAGTATATCCCCCGGGACCATCTATGGCTACACCTTC	CASSISPGTIYGYTF
.	TRBJ2-7	.	TRBV6-6	13	TGTGCCAGCAGCACCAGGGGACCGTACGAGCAGTACTTC	CASSTRGPYEQYF
.	TRBJ2-1	.	TRBV2	16	TGTGCCAGCAGTGAAAGGCGGGCTAGCGCCTTGGGTGAGCAGTTCTTC	CASSERRASALGEQFF
.	TRBJ2-3	.	TRBV2	13	TGTGCCAGCAAGAGTCGCCTGACAGATACGCAGTATTTT	CASKSRLTDTQYF
.	TRBJ1-1	.	TRBV6-6	14	TGTGCCAGCAGTTACGAGGAAATGAACACTGAAGCTTTCTTT	CASSYEEMNTEAFF
.	TRBJ2-5	.	TRBV14	13	TGTGCCAGCAGCGGACAGCCGGGGGAGACCCAGTACTTC	CASSGQPGETQYF
TRBD1	TRBJ2-5	few	TRBV24-1	17	TGTGCCACCAGTGATCAAAAGGGACAGGGTCCTCAAGAGACCCAGTACTTC	CATSDQKGQGPQETQYF
TRBD2	TRBJ2-7	.	TRBV29-1	11	TGCAGCTCTCAGACTAGCGGCGAGCAGTACTTC	CSSQTSGEQYF
.	TRBJ1-1	.	TRBV29-1	14	TGCAGCGCAGAGGCAGGGGCGGGGAGGACTGAAGCTTTCTTT	CSAEAGAGRTEAFF
TRBD1	TRBJ2-2	.	TRBV13	16	TGTGCCAGCAGCTTACGGACAGGGCTAAACACCGGGGAGCTGTTTTTT	CASSLRTGLNTGELFF
.	TRBJ2-1	.	TRBV7-8	12	TGTGCCAGCAGCTTACAAGAGAGTGAGCAGTTCTTC	CASSLQESEQFF
TRBD1	TRBJ2-7	.	TRBV11-3	16	TGTGCCAGCAGCTCGAGCCGTCGGGACAGCTTCTACGAGCAGTACTTC	CASSSSRRDSFYEQYF
.	TRBJ2-3	.	TRBV11-3	14	TGTGCCAGCAGCCCTCCGACTAGCACAGATACGCAGTATTTT	CASSPPTSTDTQYF
TRBD1	TRBJ1-1	.	TRBV5-3	13	TGTGCCAGAAGCCCGGACAGGGATACTGAAGCTTTCTTT	CARSPDRDTEAFF
.	TRBJ1-5	.	TRBV7-2	15	TGTGCCAGCAGCTTTGACAGGAATAGCAATCAGCCCCAGCATTTT	CASSFDRNSNQPQHF
.	TRBJ2-7	few	TRBV19	13	TGTGCCAGTAGTATAAGCAACCTCTACGAGCAGTACTTC	CASSISNLYEQYF
.	TRBJ2-4	.	TRBV7-3	16	TGTGCCAGCAGCTCGGGGGAGGAGGGAGGAAAAAACATTCAGTACTTC	CASSSGEEGGKNIQYF
TRBD2	TRBJ2-1	once	TRBV29-1	15	TGCAGCGTCTCCGGGACTAGCGTCTCCTACAATGAGCAGTTCTTC	CSVSGTSVSYNEQFF
.	TRBJ2-7	.	TRBV11-1	11	TGTGCCAGCAGCTTGACATACGAGCAGTACTTC	CASSLTYEQYF
.	TRBJ1-4	.	TRBV28	16	TGTGCCAGCAGATCCTCCGGGGGGCAGGCTAATGAAAAACTGTTTTTT	CASRSSGGQANEKLFF
.	TRBJ2-5	.	TRBV11-1	16	TGTGCCAGCAGCTTAGATCTTCAAGGGGCCGGGGAGACCCAGTACTTC	CASSLDLQGAGETQYF
.	TRBJ2-7	.	TRBV21-1	13	TGTGCCAGCAGCACAACGACGCGATACGAGCAGTACTTC	CASSTTTRYEQYF